This passage covers 22 T cell receptor beta chains from one sample sequenced in a study of blood T cell repertoires in COVID-19. Sequenced by immunoSEQ multiplex PCR; TCRdb stores in-frame clones only, minus some. The sample yields 300,000 to 350,000 clones, approximately 88% seen once. What was sequenced was PBMCs or T cells enriched from blood (not recorded which). These receptors all stem from a woman in her late teens or twenties who had recovered from COVID-19.

This clone was seen a handful of times. The chain couples TRBV5-1 to TRBJ2-7, with D unresolved. CDR1 and CDR2 (germline): SGHRS, YFSETQ. This CDR3 has 13 amino acids. With 1 base removed from V and 0 bases from J, the gap between germline ends came to 5 bases. The CDR3, as DNA: TGCGCCAGCAGCTTGTGGAGCTCCTACGAGCAGTACTTC. It is translated as CASSLWSSYEQYF.

The V call is TRBV15, the J call TRBJ1-3, with no clear D. The CDR3 sequence is 15 residues long. With 1 base removed from V and 0 bases from J, the gap between germline ends came to 7 bases. In germline, CDR1 is LNHNV, CDR2 YYDKDF (reference sequence). CDR3 sequence (DNA): TGTGCCACCAGCAGAGGACTTAGCTCTGGAAACACCATATATTTT. This encodes CATSRGLSSGNTIYF.

The CDR3, as DNA: TGTGCCAGCAGCTTAGTCGGGAATTCACCCCTCCACTTT. It codes for CASSLVGNSPLHF. The chain recombines TRBV7-8 with TRBJ1-6, with unresolved D. Germline V gene sequence: CDR1 SGHVS, CDR2 FQNEAQ. The CDR3 totals 13 residues. V lost 1 base and J lost 7, with 5 bases in between.

The chain employs TRBV28 and TRBJ1-4; possible D gene TRBD1, 6 bases. CDR3 length: 14 amino acids. V was trimmed by 4 bases and J by 7 bases, leaving 13 bases between them. In germline, CDR1 is MDHEN, CDR2 SYDVKM. The CDR3 nucleotides read TGTGCCAGCAGTTACCCATACAGGGTTGAAAAACTGTTTTTT. Translation gives CASSYPYRVEKLFF.

The J gene is TRBJ1-2, the V gene TRBV24-1; D unresolved. The germline V gene has CDR1 KGHDR and CDR2 SFDVKD. The CDR3 spans 14 residues. V was clipped by 4 bases and J by 5 bases, with 13 bases between them. In DNA form, the CDR3 reads TGTGCCACCAGTGACCCGCATCGGGAGTATGGCTACACCTTC. Protein: CATSDPHREYGYTF.

The V call is TRBV7-9, the J call TRBJ1-1, with TRBD1 matching over 9 bases. Germline values: CDR1 SEHNR, CDR2 FQNEAQ (reference sequence). With V trimmed by 5 bases and J by 7 bases, 5 bases remained unmatched. This CDR3 has 13 amino acids. CDR3 in DNA: TGTGCCAGCAGCCCCAGACAGGGGGATGAAGCTTTCTTT. This translates into CASSPRQGDEAFF. The full variable domain, with the rest looked up from reference TRBV7-9 and TRBJ1-1, is DTGVSQNPRHKITKRGQNVTFRCDPISEHNRLYWYRQTLGQGPEFLTYFQNEAQLEKSRLLSDRFSAERPKGSFSTLEIQRTEQGDSAMYLCASSPRQGDEAFFGQGTRLTVV.

The chain links TRBV19 to TRBJ1-1; the D gene is possibly TRBD1 (6 bases). V lost 4 bases, J lost 7 bases, and 13 bases lay in between. The CDR3 runs 13 residues. Germline CDR1 LNHDA, CDR2 SQIVND (reference sequence). The CDR3 here is CASSSSLTGEAFF. CDR3 nucleotide sequence: TGTGCCAGTAGTAGTTCGTTGACAGGTGAAGCTTTCTTT.

This clone occurred once. The chain joins TRBV29-1 to TRBJ2-5, with 8 bases matching TRBD1. Germline CDR1 and CDR2: SQVTM and ANQGSEA. The trim removed 1 base at V and 4 bases at J, leaving 11 bases unmatched. CDR3 length: 16 amino acids. The CDR3 reads CSVEAGQGVFRETQYF. CDR3 coding DNA: TGCAGCGTTGAAGCAGGACAGGGAGTTTTTCGAGAGACCCAGTACTTC. The full variable domain, rest sourced from reference TRBV29-1 and TRBJ2-5, is SAVISQKPSRDICQRGTSLTIQCQVDSQVTMMFWYRQQPGQSLTLIATANQGSEATYESGFVIDKFPISRPNLTFSTLTVSNMSPEDSSIYLCSVEAGQGVFRETQYFGPGTRLLVL.

This clone is a singleton in its sample. The rearrangement links TRBV28 to TRBJ1-1; tentatively, D is TRBD1 (6 bases). The CDR3 totals 14 residues. Germline CDR1 MDHEN, CDR2 SYDVKM. V shed 2 bases and J shed 3 bases, with 10 bases lying between them. CDR3 DNA: TGTGCCAGCAGTTTAGGAGGACAGTACACTGAAGCTTTCTTT. Its translation: CASSLGGQYTEAFF.

The chain is built from TRBV2 and TRBJ1-6; perhaps TRBD1 as D (5 bases). Per the germline V gene, CDR1 is SNHLY and CDR2 is FYNNEI. The V end was cut by 6 bases, the J end by 8 bases, with 17 bases between. This CDR3 is built from 15 residues. This CDR3 reads CASRGRGAGDSPLHF. The CDR3 DNA sequence: TGTGCCAGCAGGGGGAGGGGTGCGGGAGATTCACCCCTCCACTTT.

The chain joins TRBV27 to TRBJ2-5; 11 bases line up with TRBD2. V trimming: 1 base; J trimming: 1 base; junction bases outside the gene matches: 5. CDR3 length: 17 residues. CDR1 is MNHEY, CDR2 SMNVEV, per germline (reference sequence). The CDR3 DNA follows: TGTGCCAGCAGTTTATTCGGTAGCGGGAGGGCCCAAGAGACCCAGTACTTC. It is translated as CASSLFGSGRAQETQYF.

V gene TRBV7-9 combines with J gene TRBJ2-1; TRBD2 aligns across 9 bases. This CDR3 has 16 amino acids. V lost 5 bases to trimming and J lost 6 bases; unmatched junction nucleotides: 11. Germline loops: CDR1 SEHNR, CDR2 FQNEAQ (reference sequence). The CDR3 loop reads CASSLVGSGRFNEQFF. The CDR3 region has the DNA TGTGCCAGCAGCCTGGTTGGTAGCGGGAGATTCAATGAGCAGTTCTTC.

The chain couples TRBV5-1 to TRBJ1-1; 7 nucleotides line up with TRBD1. Per the germline V gene, CDR1 is SGHRS and CDR2 is YFSETQ. This CDR3 spans 12 amino acids. The V gene end was trimmed by 2 bases and the J gene end by 7 bases; junction bases not matched to a gene: 2. The CDR3, as DNA: TGCGCCAGCAGCTTAGGGGACAGTGAAGCTTTCTTT. Its translation is CASSLGDSEAFF.

The rearrangement uses TRBV7-3 and TRBJ2-1, with 7 bases matching TRBD1. Germline CDR1 reads SGHTA; CDR2 reads FQGTGA. The CDR3 sequence is 14 residues long. The V and J ends lost 4 bases and 6 bases, in that order; junction bases with no gene match: 6. The CDR3: CASSSDRVVNEQFF. CDR3 nucleotide sequence: TGTGCCAGCAGCTCCGACAGGGTCGTCAATGAGCAGTTCTTC.

This clone was seen a few times. This chain connects TRBV4-2 to TRBJ2-7, with D maybe TRBD1 (5 bases). Germline CDR1 reads LGHNA; CDR2 reads YNFKEQ. There are 12 residues in the CDR3. The V end lost 6 bases, the J end lost 2 bases, and 8 bases lay between the germline ends. The CDR3 DNA reads as TGTGCCAGCAGAGGGGCCCCCTACGAGCAGTACTTC. Translated: CASRGAPYEQYF.

The genes are TRBV7-9 and TRBJ2-3; 12 positions agree with TRBD2. The germline CDR1 and CDR2 sequences are SEHNR and FQNEAQ (reference sequence). V shed 5 bases, J shed 6 bases, and the junction held 3 bases outside the gene matches. This CDR3 has 14 residues. The CDR3 DNA follows: TGTGCCAGCAGCAAAGGACTAGCGGGGGATACGCAGTATTTT. It translates to CASSKGLAGDTQYF. The entire variable domain, with the rest obtained from reference TRBV7-9 and TRBJ2-3, is as follows: DTGVSQNPRHKITKRGQNVTFRCDPISEHNRLYWYRQTLGQGPEFLTYFQNEAQLEKSRLLSDRFSAERPKGSFSTLEIQRTEQGDSAMYLCASSKGLAGDTQYFGPGTRLTVL.

V usage is TRBV19 and J usage is TRBJ1-1; TRBD1 matches at 7 bases. Germline V gene sequence: CDR1 LNHDA, CDR2 SQIVND (reference sequence). The V segment lost 6 bases and the J segment 1 base; nucleotides outside the gene matches: 5. CDR3 length equals 14 residues. CDR3 bases: TGTGCCAGTAGCTTACAGGGGAAGAACACTGAAGCTTTCTTT. Encoded protein: CASSLQGKNTEAFF. The whole variable domain, remainder taken from reference TRBV19 and TRBJ1-1, is DGGITQSPKYLFRKEGQNVTLSCEQNLNHDAMYWYRQDPGQGLRLIYYSQIVNDFQKGDIAEGYSVSREKKESFPLTVTSAQKNPTAFYLCASSLQGKNTEAFFGQGTRLTVV.

The J gene is TRBJ1-1, the V gene TRBV10-3, with D unclear. Trimming removed 3 bases at V and 3 bases at J, with 8 bases between. CDR1 and CDR2 from the germline V gene are ENHRY and SYGVKD. This CDR3 contains 13 residues. CDR3 nucleotide sequence: TGTGCCATCAGTGAACGGGAGTACACTGAAGCTTTCTTT. As protein: CAISEREYTEAFF.

V is TRBV28 and J is TRBJ2-5, with TRBD2 matching 12 bases. Germline V gives CDR1 MDHEN, CDR2 SYDVKM. The CDR3 totals 16 residues. Germline trimming cut 3 bases from V and 4 bases from J; bases unmatched to any gene: 6. CDR3 sequence reads: CASSLGGLAGSETQYF. The CDR3 DNA reads as TGTGCCAGCAGTTTGGGCGGACTAGCGGGATCAGAGACCCAGTACTTC.

The chain joins TRBV11-3 to TRBJ2-5; the match to TRBD2 covers 7 bases. The V gene end was trimmed by 6 bases and the J gene end by 4 bases; junction bases not matched to a gene: 8. Germline CDR1 is SGHNT and CDR2 is YENEEA. This CDR3 region has 14 residues. In nucleotides, the CDR3 is TGTGCCAGCAGTTTAACTAGCGTAGGAGAGACCCAGTACTTC. Protein product: CASSLTSVGETQYF.

The gene calls are TRBV11-3 and TRBJ2-1, with 12 bases aligning to TRBD2. This CDR3 spans 17 amino acids. Trimming removed 2 bases from V and 7 bases from J; junction bases left unmatched: 9. Germline V lookup: CDR1 SGHNT, CDR2 YENEEA. The CDR3 bases are TGTGCCAGCAGCTTATCCCGGACTAGCGGGACGGGTAATGAGCAGTTCTTC. This translates into CASSLSRTSGTGNEQFF.

The CDR3 coding sequence is TGTGCCAGCAGCTCCTACAGGGACCAAGAGACCCAGTACTTC. Translating it yields CASSSYRDQETQYF. The chain couples TRBV7-9 to TRBJ2-5; a weak D match, TRBD1 (6 bases). V was trimmed by 4 bases and J by 0 bases, leaving 9 bases between them. The CDR3 extends over 14 amino acids. Germline V gives CDR1 SEHNR, CDR2 FQNEAQ (reference sequence). Looking up the rest from reference TRBV7-9 and TRBJ2-5 gives the full variable domain: DTGVSQNPRHKITKRGQNVTFRCDPISEHNRLYWYRQTLGQGPEFLTYFQNEAQLEKSRLLSDRFSAERPKGSFSTLEIQRTEQGDSAMYLCASSSYRDQETQYFGPGTRLLVL.